This T cell receptor (beta chain) comes out of a study of lymphopenia after photon versus proton radiotherapy. Some clones are missing from TCRdb's copy, which holds only in-frame ones; the method was immunoSEQ multiplex PCR. The data hold over 35,000 clones, with about 85% observed a single time. Overall study results and limits: Oligoclonal CD8+ Temra expansion after nadir drove photon patients' diversity drop.

The V and J ends lost 1 base and 10 bases respectively, with 17 bases between them. In germline, CDR1 is SGHTA, CDR2 FQGNSA. This CDR3 comprises 15 residues. For this clone: What it binds is unknown.

Sequences were derived from peripheral blood, sampled from a patient treated with proton-based radiotherapy. The rearrangement links TRBV7-2 to TRBJ2-1, with D possibly being TRBD1 (5 bases). This sequence was found in an older woman with pancreatic cancer. CDR3 region: CASSLVEVGLGEQFF. CDR3 DNA sequence: TGTGCCAGCAGCTTAGTTGAGGTGGGGCTGGGGGAGCAGTTCTTC.